These 24 T cell receptor beta chains came from one sample sequenced in a study of shared clonotypes between healthy human individuals. Assay: immunoSEQ multiplex PCR; the TCRdb copy retains only in-frame clones and omits some. The sample includes approximately 1.1 million clones, about 84% of them seen just once. The sequenced sample was memory CD4+ T cells from PBMCs. Subset reported: CD45RA-negative fraction. These receptors were taken from a man aged 18 to 30 in good health. Some clones in this sample may be carry-over from other donors' samples.

The CDR3 sequence: CASSHGTDTQYF. The DNA of the CDR3 is TGTGCCAGCAGCCACGGAACAGATACGCAGTATTTT. The rearrangement links TRBV14 to TRBJ2-3, with D unclear. CDR1 SGHDN and CDR2 FVKESK come from the germline V gene. The CDR3 consists of 12 residues. Trimming removed 3 bases from V and 3 bases from J, with 4 bases in between.

The V call is TRBV10-1, the J call TRBJ2-1; 14 bases are a match to TRBD2. Per the germline V gene, CDR1 is WNHNN and CDR2 is SYGVQD (reference sequence). V dropped 4 bases and J dropped 2; count of bases not matched to a gene: 7. The CDR3 runs to 18 residues. CDR3 residues: CASSGPGTSGSPYNEQFF. CDR3 bases: TGCGCCAGCAGTGGACCCGGGACTAGCGGGAGTCCCTACAATGAGCAGTTCTTC.

V and J are TRBV6-1 and TRBJ1-5; D is ambiguous. The germline gives CDR1 MNHNS, CDR2 SASEGT. V lost 1 base, J lost 1 base, and 8 bases lay in between. The CDR3 contains 15 residues. The CDR3 coding sequence is TGTGCCAGCAGTGAAGGGTCACTAAGCAATCAGCCCCAGCATTTT. It is translated as CASSEGSLSNQPQHF.

The gene calls are TRBV7-2 and TRBJ2-7; 10 bases map to TRBD1. V lost 3 bases and J lost 2; bases outside the gene matches: 4. The germline V gene has CDR1 SGHTA and CDR2 FQGNSA. The CDR3 extends over 15 amino acids. The DNA for the CDR3 is TGTGCCAGCAGCTTCGCCGGGACAGGGGCCTACGAGCAGTACTTC. Amino acid sequence: CASSFAGTGAYEQYF.

This chain connects TRBV19 to TRBJ2-4; possible D gene TRBD1, 5 bases. The V end was cut by 7 bases, the J end by 0 bases, with 10 bases between. CDR1 and CDR2 from the germline V gene are LNHDA and SQIVND (reference sequence). The CDR3 has 14 amino acids. This chain's CDR3 is CASTPQGAKNIQYF. Written as DNA, the CDR3 is TGTGCCAGTACTCCTCAGGGAGCCAAAAACATTCAGTACTTC. The whole variable domain, filled in from reference TRBV19 and TRBJ2-4, reads DGGITQSPKYLFRKEGQNVTLSCEQNLNHDAMYWYRQDPGQGLRLIYYSQIVNDFQKGDIAEGYSVSREKKESFPLTVTSAQKNPTAFYLCASTPQGAKNIQYFGAGTRLSVL.

The rearrangement links TRBV5-8 to TRBJ2-4; D unresolved. The germline CDR1 and CDR2 sequences are SGHTS and YDEGEE. The CDR3 contains 20 residues. V was cut by 0 bases and J by 0 bases, with 22 bases left in between. DNA for the CDR3: TGTGCCAGCAGCTTGGGCCTAGGTATCGGCACGCTTCTAGCCAAAAACATTCAGTACTTC. It is translated as CASSLGLGIGTLLAKNIQYF.

The gene calls are TRBV5-1 and TRBJ2-7; D is unclear. V was clipped by 2 bases and J by 5 bases, with 8 bases between them. The CDR3 loop spans 12 amino acids. Per germline, CDR1 SGHRS and CDR2 YFSETQ. For the CDR3, the DNA is TGCGCCAGCAGCTTAGGTTGGGACGAGCAGTACTTC. This translates into CASSLGWDEQYF.

Concerning this clone itself: Other DNA sequences in this specimen translate into the identical CDR3. The rearrangement joins TRBV7-9 to TRBJ2-5; no clear D gene. V dropped 2 bases and J dropped 3 bases, with 7 bases sitting between them. Germline V gives CDR1 SEHNR, CDR2 FQNEAQ (reference sequence). The CDR3 contains 13 residues. As DNA, the CDR3 is TGTGCCAGCAGCTTATCGCAGGAAGAGACCCAGTACTTC. Residues: CASSLSQEETQYF.

This clone was found a few times. The chain recombines TRBV28 with TRBJ2-1; D is possibly TRBD1 (5 bases). Germline V lookup: CDR1 MDHEN, CDR2 SYDVKM. The CDR3 spans 11 residues. Trimming left V 5 bases short and J 12 bases short, with 11 bases between. The DNA for the CDR3 is TGTGCCAGCAGTCCGACAGAAGGGCAGTTCTTC. Translation: CASSPTEGQFF.

J is TRBJ1-1 and V is TRBV5-1, with D possibly matching TRBD1 (5 bases). Trimming shortened V by 4 bases and J by 6 bases, and 19 bases separated the two germline ends. The V gene's germline CDR1 is SGHRS and CDR2 YFSETQ. The CDR3 consists of 15 residues. The CDR3 DNA reads TGCGCCAGCAGCCCTTCCCCCGGGGGGGTTTCTGAAGCTTTCTTT. This gives the protein CASSPSPGGVSEAFF.

The sample holds one count of this clone. The V call is TRBV2, the J call TRBJ2-4; possibly TRBD1 or TRBD2 for D (6 bases each). V was cut by 6 bases and J by 5 bases, with 14 bases left in between. Germline values: CDR1 SNHLY, CDR2 FYNNEI. The CDR3 runs 14 residues. In DNA form, the CDR3 reads TGTGCCAGCAGAGACCTGGGGGGCGAAAACATTCAGTACTTC. Its translation: CASRDLGGENIQYF.

For the CDR3, the DNA is TGCGCCAGCAGCTTCATAGCGGGGAGCTCCTACGAGCAGTACTTC. It translates to CASSFIAGSSYEQYF. This sequence joins TRBV5-1 and TRBJ2-7, with 8 bases matching TRBD2. Germline V lookup: CDR1 SGHRS, CDR2 YFSETQ. Germline trimming cut 2 bases from V and 0 bases from J; bases unmatched to any gene: 4. This CDR3 spans 15 amino acids.

This clone was picked up a small number of times. The gene calls are TRBV4-1 and TRBJ1-2; 7 nucleotides match TRBD1. Trimming took 3 bases from V and 3 from J; bases not matched to a gene: 10. The CDR3 runs 16 residues. The germline CDR1 and CDR2 sequences are MGHRA and YSYEKL. The CDR3: CASSQDRQGGYYGYTF. In DNA, the CDR3 is TGCGCCAGCAGCCAGGACCGACAGGGAGGGTACTATGGCTACACCTTC.

J is TRBJ2-6 and V is TRBV27; weak D call: TRBD2 (5 bases). V lost 6 bases and J lost 0, with 9 bases in between. Germline CDR1 is MNHEY and CDR2 is SMNVEV (reference sequence). The CDR3 runs 15 residues. CDR3 bases: TGTGCCAGCAGACGGGATAGCTCTGGGGCCAACGTCCTGACTTTC. This codes for CASRRDSSGANVLTF.

The chain couples TRBV7-3 to TRBJ2-1, with D perhaps matching TRBD1 (6 bases). V was shortened by 2 bases and J by 6 bases, with 8 bases between the two germline ends. This CDR3 comprises 13 residues. CDR1 and CDR2 from the germline V gene are SGHTA and FQGTGA. This CDR3 reads CASSLGQPNEQFF. The CDR3 coding sequence is TGTGCCAGCAGCTTAGGACAGCCCAATGAGCAGTTCTTC.

The J gene is TRBJ1-4, the V gene TRBV2; D remains unclear. The V gene's germline CDR1 is SNHLY and CDR2 FYNNEI. Deletions cut 10 bases from V and 8 bases from J, with 23 bases between. The CDR3 extends over 15 amino acids. The CDR3 spells CANRQAGTPTEKLFF. DNA of the CDR3: TGTGCCAACCGCCAAGCCGGAACCCCGACAGAAAAACTGTTTTTT.

This sequence joins TRBV7-2 and TRBJ2-7, with D tentatively TRBD1 or TRBD2 (5 bases each). There are 13 residues in the CDR3. Trimming cost V 1 base and J 9 bases, with 13 bases left between them. Germline assignment: CDR1 SGHTA and CDR2 FQGNSA. CDR3 loop: CASSLEEGRGQYF. The CDR3 nucleotides are TGTGCCAGCAGCTTAGAAGAGGGACGGGGGCAGTACTTC.

This rearrangement joins TRBV30 to TRBJ1-4; no clear D. The CDR3 totals 11 residues. In germline, CDR1 is GTSNPN, CDR2 SVGIG (reference sequence). The V and J ends lost 4 bases and 5 bases respectively, with 5 bases between them. In nucleotides, the CDR3 is TGTGCCTGGATATGGAATGAAAAACTGTTTTTT. Translation gives CAWIWNEKLFF.

This clone came up once. V gene TRBV28 combines with J gene TRBJ2-3, with D perhaps being TRBD1 or TRBD2 (5 bases each). Trimming stripped 6 bases from V and 1 base from J, with 14 bases between. The V gene's germline CDR1 is MDHEN and CDR2 SYDVKM. The CDR3 has 15 residues. CDR3 amino acids: CASSSGSARTDTQYF. Written as DNA, the CDR3 is TGTGCCAGCAGCTCAGGGAGTGCTCGCACAGATACGCAGTATTTT.

The gene calls are TRBV7-8 and TRBJ2-2, with 10 nucleotides matching TRBD2. Unmatched junction bases numbered 7, after V lost 3 bases and J lost 6 bases. This CDR3 has 16 residues. The germline CDR1 and CDR2 sequences are SGHVS and FQNEAQ. The CDR3 bases are TGTGCCAGCAGCTTGTCTAGCGGGAGATTCTCCGGGGAGCTGTTTTTT. This gives the protein CASSLSSGRFSGELFF.

For this clone: One base away lies a much larger clone, so this may be a sequencing read error. Distinct nucleotide sequences in the sample also encode this CDR3. The chain couples TRBV6-5 to TRBJ2-7, with 10 positions matching TRBD1. The CDR3 runs to 14 residues. J was trimmed by 4 bases and V by 2 bases; bases with no gene match: 2. Germline assignment: CDR1 MNHEY and CDR2 SVGAGI. The CDR3 is CASSYRDRGYEQYF. In DNA, the CDR3 is TGTGCCAGCAGTTACCGGGACAGGGGTTACGAGCAGTACTTC.

The gene calls are TRBV27 and TRBJ1-1; D is perhaps TRBD1 (5 bases). Germline-derived CDR1 and CDR2 are MNHEY and SMNVEV (reference sequence). This CDR3 spans 16 amino acids. Trimming took 5 bases from V and 4 from J, leaving 20 bases between them. CDR3 amino acids: CASSPTSAGKRTEAFF. The CDR3 DNA reads as TGTGCCAGCAGTCCAACTTCAGCAGGGAAACGCACTGAAGCTTTCTTT.

The chain combines TRBV5-1 with TRBJ2-7; D is undetermined. CDR1 is SGHRS and CDR2 is YFSETQ in the germline V gene. Trimming shortened V by 0 bases and J by 5 bases, and 12 bases separated the two germline ends. The length of the CDR3 is 14 residues. The CDR3 loop reads CASSLVGDSDEQYF. The DNA of the CDR3 is TGCGCCAGCAGCTTGGTTGGGGATTCGGACGAGCAGTACTTC.

This clone was counted once. The chain is built from TRBV11-2 and TRBJ2-1; TRBD2 agrees at 14 bases. Germline CDR1 and CDR2: SGHAT and FQNNGV. Trimming took 6 bases from V and 5 from J; bases not matched to a gene: 15. The length of the CDR3 is 19 residues. CDR3 DNA: TGTGCCAGCAGGACATGGGGGGGGACTAGCGGGAGCAAGCACAATGAGCAGTTCTTC. As protein: CASRTWGGTSGSKHNEQFF.